Listed here are 2 T cell receptor beta chains from one sample, sequenced in a study of beta chain features in type 1 diabetes. The whole isolated RNA underwent reverse transcription, so sequencing captured expressed TCRB transcripts. Some clones are missing from TCRdb's copy, which holds only in-frame ones; the method was immunoSEQ multiplex PCR. The sample has about 900,000 clones; roughly 16% are singletons. The sample consisted of naive CD4+ T cells from blood. The receptors were gathered from a woman between 18 and 29 years old in good health.

The chain recombines TRBV6-6 with TRBJ1-5, with D tentatively TRBD1 (5 bases). Deletions cut 2 bases from V and 2 bases from J, with 10 bases between. The CDR3 covers 15 residues. The germline V gene has CDR1 MNHNY and CDR2 SVGAGI (reference sequence). The CDR3 sequence is CASSYAPRGNQPQHF. CDR3 bases: TGTGCCAGCAGTTACGCTCCCAGGGGCAATCAGCCCCAGCATTTT.

This clone was found a few times. V gene TRBV7-2 combines with J gene TRBJ2-3; D gene uncertain. Deletions cut 1 base from V and 5 bases from J, with 19 bases between. The CDR3 covers 17 residues. Germline V gene data show CDR1 as SGHTA and CDR2 as FQGNSA. The CDR3 region has the DNA TGTGCCAGCAGCTTAGTCGGGCGACCGGCCCCCCAAGATACGCAGTATTTT. Translation gives CASSLVGRPAPQDTQYF.